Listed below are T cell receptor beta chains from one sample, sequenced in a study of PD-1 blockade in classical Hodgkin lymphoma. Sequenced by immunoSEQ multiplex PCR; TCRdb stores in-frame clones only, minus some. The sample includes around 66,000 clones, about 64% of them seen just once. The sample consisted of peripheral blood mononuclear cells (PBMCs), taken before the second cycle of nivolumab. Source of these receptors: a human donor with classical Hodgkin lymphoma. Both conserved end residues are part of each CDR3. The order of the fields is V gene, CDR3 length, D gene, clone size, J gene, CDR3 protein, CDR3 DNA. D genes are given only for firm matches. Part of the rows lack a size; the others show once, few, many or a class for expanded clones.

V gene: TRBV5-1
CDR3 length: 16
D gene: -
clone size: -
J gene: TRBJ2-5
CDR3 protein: CASSLNAGNLQETQYF
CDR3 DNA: TGCGCCAGCAGCTTGAACGCAGGGAACCTTCAAGAGACCCAGTACTTC

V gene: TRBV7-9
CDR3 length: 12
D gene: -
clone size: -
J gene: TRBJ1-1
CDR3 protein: CASRPLGTEAFF
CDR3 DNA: TGTGCCAGCAGACCCCTTGGAACTGAAGCTTTCTTT

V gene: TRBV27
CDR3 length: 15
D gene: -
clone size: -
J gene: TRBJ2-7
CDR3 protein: CASSPRGMSSYEQYF
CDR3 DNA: TGTGCCAGCAGTCCCCGGGGGATGAGCTCCTACGAGCAGTACTTC

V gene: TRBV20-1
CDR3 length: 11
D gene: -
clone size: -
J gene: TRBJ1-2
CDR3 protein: CSARTREGYTF
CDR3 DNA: TGCAGTGCTCGGACCCGGGAAGGCTACACCTTC

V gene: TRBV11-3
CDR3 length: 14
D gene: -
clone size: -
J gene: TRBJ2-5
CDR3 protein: CASSLHTGQETQYF
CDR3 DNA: TGTGCCAGCAGCCTTCACACTGGTCAAGAGACCCAGTACTTC

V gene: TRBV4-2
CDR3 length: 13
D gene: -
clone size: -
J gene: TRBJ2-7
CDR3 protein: CASSQDRTYEQYF
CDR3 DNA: TGTGCCAGCAGCCAAGATCGGACCTACGAGCAGTACTTC

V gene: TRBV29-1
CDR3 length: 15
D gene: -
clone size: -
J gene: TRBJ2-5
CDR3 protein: CSVEGGVFPLETQYF
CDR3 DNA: TGCAGCGTCGAGGGGGGGGTTTTTCCCCTAGAGACCCAGTACTTC

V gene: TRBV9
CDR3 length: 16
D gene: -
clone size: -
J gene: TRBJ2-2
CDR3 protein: CASSVGGAANTGELFF
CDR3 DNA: TGTGCCAGCAGCGTAGGTGGGGCGGCGAACACCGGGGAGCTGTTTTTT

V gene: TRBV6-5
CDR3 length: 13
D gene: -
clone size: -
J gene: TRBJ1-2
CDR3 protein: CASSDRGLEGYTF
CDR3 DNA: TGTGCCAGCAGTGACCGCGGGTTGGAGGGCTACACCTTC

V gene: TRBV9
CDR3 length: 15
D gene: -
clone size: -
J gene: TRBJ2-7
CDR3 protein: CASSAGGGTFHEQYF
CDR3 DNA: TGTGCCAGCAGCGCCGGCGGCGGGACCTTTCACGAGCAGTACTTC

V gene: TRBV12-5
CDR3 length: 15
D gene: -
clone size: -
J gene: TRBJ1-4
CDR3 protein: CASGLGTATNEKLFF
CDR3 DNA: TGTGCTAGTGGTTTGGGGACAGCAACTAATGAAAAACTGTTTTTT

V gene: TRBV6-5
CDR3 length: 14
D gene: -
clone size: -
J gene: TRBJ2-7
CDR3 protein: CASSVRSPLYEQYF
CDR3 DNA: TGTGCCAGCAGTGTAAGGAGCCCCCTCTACGAGCAGTACTTC

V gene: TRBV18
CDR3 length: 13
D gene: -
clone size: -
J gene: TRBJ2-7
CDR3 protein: CASSPPTGSEQYF
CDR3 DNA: TGTGCCAGCTCACCACCCACGGGTTCCGAGCAGTACTTC

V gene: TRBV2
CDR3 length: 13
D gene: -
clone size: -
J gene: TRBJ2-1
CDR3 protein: CASVWGVGSEQFF
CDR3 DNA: TGTGCCAGCGTCTGGGGCGTGGGGAGTGAGCAGTTCTTC

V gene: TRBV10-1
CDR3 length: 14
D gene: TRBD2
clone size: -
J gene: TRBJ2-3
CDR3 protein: CASSSSGAQDTQYF
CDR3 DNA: TGCGCCAGCAGTTCTAGCGGGGCACAAGATACGCAGTATTTT

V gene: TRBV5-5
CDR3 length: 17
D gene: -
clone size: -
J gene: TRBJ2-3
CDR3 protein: CASSPSWGPISTDTQYF
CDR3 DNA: TGTGCCAGCAGTCCGAGCTGGGGCCCGATTAGCACAGATACGCAGTATTTT

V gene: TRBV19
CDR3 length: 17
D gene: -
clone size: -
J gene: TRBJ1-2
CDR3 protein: CASSAGDIWGANYGYTF
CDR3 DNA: TGTGCCAGTAGCGCGGGGGATATATGGGGAGCTAACTATGGCTACACCTTC

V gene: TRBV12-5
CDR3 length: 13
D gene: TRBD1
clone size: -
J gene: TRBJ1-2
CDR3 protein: CASADRVDYGYTF
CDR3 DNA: TGTGCTAGTGCCGACAGGGTGGACTATGGCTACACCTTC

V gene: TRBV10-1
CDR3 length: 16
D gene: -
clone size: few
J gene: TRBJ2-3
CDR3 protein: CASSDRDVGGTDTQYF
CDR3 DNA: TGCGCCAGCAGCGACCGGGACGTAGGGGGGACAGATACGCAGTATTTT

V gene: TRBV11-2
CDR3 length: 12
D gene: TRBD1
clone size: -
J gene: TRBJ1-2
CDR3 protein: CASSPDRGGYTF
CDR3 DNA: TGTGCCAGCAGCCCCGACAGGGGTGGCTACACCTTC

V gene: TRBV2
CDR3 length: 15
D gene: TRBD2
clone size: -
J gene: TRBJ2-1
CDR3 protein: CASSVGLAGAAEQFF
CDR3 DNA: TGTGCCAGCAGTGTCGGACTAGCGGGGGCGGCTGAGCAGTTCTTC

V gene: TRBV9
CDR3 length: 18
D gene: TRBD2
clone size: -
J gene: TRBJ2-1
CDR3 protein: CASSVAPSTAGVGNEQFF
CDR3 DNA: TGTGCCAGCAGCGTAGCTCCGTCGACGGCGGGAGTAGGGAATGAGCAGTTCTTC

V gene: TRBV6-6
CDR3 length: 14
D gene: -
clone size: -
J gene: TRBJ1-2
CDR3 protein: CASSPGLNEDGYTF
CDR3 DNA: TGTGCCAGCAGTCCAGGACTTAACGAGGATGGCTACACCTTC

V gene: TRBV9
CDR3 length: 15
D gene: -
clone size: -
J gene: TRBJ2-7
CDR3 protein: CASSLADSRSYEQYF
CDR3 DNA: TGTGCCAGCAGCTTAGCGGACTCCCGCTCCTACGAGCAGTACTTC

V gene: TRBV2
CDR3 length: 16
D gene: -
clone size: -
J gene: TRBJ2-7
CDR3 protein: CASSGWTLSHGYEQYF
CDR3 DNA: TGTGCCAGCAGTGGTTGGACCCTCAGCCACGGCTACGAGCAGTACTTC

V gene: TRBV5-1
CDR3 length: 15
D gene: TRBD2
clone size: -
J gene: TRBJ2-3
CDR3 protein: CASSLGAGGQDTQYF
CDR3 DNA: TGCGCCAGCAGCTTAGGGGCGGGGGGACAAGATACGCAGTATTTT

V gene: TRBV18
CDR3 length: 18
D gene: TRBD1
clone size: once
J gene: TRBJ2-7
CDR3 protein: CASSPPPGQGKGAYEQYF
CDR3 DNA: TGTGCCAGCTCACCACCGCCGGGACAGGGGAAGGGGGCCTACGAGCAGTACTTC

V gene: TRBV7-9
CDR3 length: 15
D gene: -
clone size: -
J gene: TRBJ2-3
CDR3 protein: CASSFVAWRADTQYF
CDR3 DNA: TGTGCCAGCAGCTTCGTCGCCTGGAGGGCAGATACGCAGTATTTT

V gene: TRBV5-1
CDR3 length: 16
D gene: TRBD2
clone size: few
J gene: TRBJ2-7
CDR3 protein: CASSSISGSYEGEQYF
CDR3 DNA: TGCGCCAGCAGCTCTATTAGCGGGAGCTATGAGGGCGAGCAGTACTTC

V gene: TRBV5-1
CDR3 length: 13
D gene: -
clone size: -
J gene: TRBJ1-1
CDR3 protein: CASRFLSNTEAFF
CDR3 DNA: TGCGCCAGCAGGTTTTTATCGAACACTGAAGCTTTCTTT

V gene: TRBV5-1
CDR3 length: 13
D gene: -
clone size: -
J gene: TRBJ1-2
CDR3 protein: CASSLEGFDGYTF
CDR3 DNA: TGCGCCAGCAGCCTGGAGGGGTTCGATGGCTACACCTTC

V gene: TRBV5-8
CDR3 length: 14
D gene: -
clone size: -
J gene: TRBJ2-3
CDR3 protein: CASSLIDYTDTQYF
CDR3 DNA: TGTGCCAGCAGCTTGATTGACTACACAGATACGCAGTATTTT

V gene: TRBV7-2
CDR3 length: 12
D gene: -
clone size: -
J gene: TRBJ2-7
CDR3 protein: CASSFAPNEQYF
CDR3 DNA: TGTGCCAGCAGCTTTGCGCCCAACGAGCAGTACTTC

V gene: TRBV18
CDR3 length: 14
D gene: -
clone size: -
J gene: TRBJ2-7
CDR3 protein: CASSPRAEAYEQYF
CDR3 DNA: TGTGCCAGCTCACCAAGGGCGGAGGCCTACGAGCAGTACTTC

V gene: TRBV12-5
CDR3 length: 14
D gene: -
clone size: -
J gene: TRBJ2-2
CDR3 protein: CASEPDSISGELFF
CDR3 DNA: TGTGCTAGTGAGCCGGACAGCATTTCGGGGGAGCTGTTTTTT

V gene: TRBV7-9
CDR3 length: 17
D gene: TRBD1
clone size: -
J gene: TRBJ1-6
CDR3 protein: CASSSGTGPTYNSPLHF
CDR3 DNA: TGTGCCAGCAGCTCTGGGACAGGGCCCACCTATAATTCACCCCTCCACTTT

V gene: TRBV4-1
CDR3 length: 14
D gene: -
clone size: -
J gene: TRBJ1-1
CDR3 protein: CASSFRDRSTEAFF
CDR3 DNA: TGCGCCAGCAGCTTCCGGGATCGGAGCACTGAAGCTTTCTTT